Each of the 10 T cell receptor beta chains below was sequenced from the same sample in a study of low-dose radiotherapy and immunotherapy resistance in tumors. First-strand cDNA relied on TRAV- and TRBV-specific primers spanning alpha and beta chains. PCR amplification of the TCRs was performed with Phusion for 20 to 25 PCR cycles, and it relied on a constant-region primer together with a V-primer adapter. A single record per CDR3 protein comes from TCRdb applying MiXCR to the reads. The table lists around 100,000 distinct CDR3 sequences, around a fifth of them singletons. Time point indicated: after trial treatment. Sample treatment: LDRT plus nivolumab, ipilimumab, low-dose cyclophosphamide and aspirin (RACIN trial). This specimen was PBMCs, taken after low-dose radiotherapy plus immunotherapy. Source of these receptors: a female donor with ovarian cancer.

Ten or more counts support this clonotype. The J gene is TRBJ2-3, the V gene TRBV5-1; D remains unclear. CDR1 is SGHRS and CDR2 is YFSETQ in the germline V gene. The CDR3 loop spans 16 amino acids. Trimming removed 4 bases from V and 1 base from J, with 16 bases in between. The DNA for the CDR3 is TGCGCCAGCAGCCCCGGGTTTCGCGCTGGCACAGATACGCAGTATTTT. Translated: CASSPGFRAGTDTQYF.

This clonotype was observed at least ten times. The chain has TRBV5-1 and TRBJ1-5; 7 nucleotides align to TRBD1. Germline lookup yields CDR1 SGHRS and CDR2 YFSETQ. V lost 0 bases to trimming and J lost 6 bases; unmatched junction nucleotides: 6. This CDR3 spans 15 amino acids. The CDR3: CASSLETGIGQPQHF. The CDR3 DNA follows: TGCGCCAGCAGCTTGGAGACAGGGATCGGTCAGCCCCAGCATTTT.

This clonotype occurred many times. This chain connects TRBV6-6 to TRBJ2-2, with TRBD2 matching over 8 bases. This CDR3 spans 16 amino acids. The germline CDR1 and CDR2 sequences are MNHNY and SVGAGI (reference sequence). J lost 6 bases, V lost 6 bases, and 12 bases had no gene match. The CDR3: CASRDSGLASSGELFF. CDR3 nucleotide sequence: TGTGCCAGCAGGGACAGCGGACTAGCTTCCTCCGGGGAGCTGTTTTTT.

This clonotype was found many times. This chain joins TRBV28 and TRBJ2-1, with 8 bases aligning to TRBD1. This CDR3 has 18 residues. CDR1 is MDHEN and CDR2 is SYDVKM in the germline V gene. J was trimmed by 4 bases and V by 4 bases; bases with no gene match: 15. CDR3 sequence (DNA): TGTGCCAGCAGTTCCCCCCGGCAGGGGGCCGTAAGGTACAATGAGCAGTTCTTC. Its protein product is CASSSPRQGAVRYNEQFF.

The rearrangement uses TRBV5-1 and TRBJ1-6; the D gene is possibly TRBD1 (5 bases). V gave up 0 bases and J gave up 8 bases, with 12 bases separating them. The CDR3 has 15 residues. The germline gives CDR1 SGHRS, CDR2 YFSETQ. For the CDR3, the DNA is TGCGCCAGCAGCTTGGATGGGGCTCTGGATTCACCCCTCCACTTT. Protein: CASSLDGALDSPLHF.

This clonotype showed up many times. The genes are TRBV2 and TRBJ2-5; 8 bases line up with TRBD1. Trimming at V came to 6 bases and at J to 4 bases, leaving 13 bases not matched to a gene. From germline, CDR1 is SNHLY and CDR2 FYNNEI. The CDR3 extends over 16 amino acids. CDR3 sequence reads: CASSSGTGTGIETQYF. The CDR3 bases are TGTGCCAGCAGCTCCGGGACAGGTACCGGAATAGAGACCCAGTACTTC.

In its sample, this clonotype was seen a few times. The rearrangement links TRBV25-1 to TRBJ2-3, with D tentatively TRBD2 (6 bases). This CDR3 is 15 amino acids long. In germline, CDR1 is MGHDK, CDR2 SYGVNS. V lost 5 bases and J lost 4, with 16 bases in between. The DNA of the CDR3 is TGTGCCAGCAGTTCGGTGGGGGGAAGGGCAGATACGCAGTATTTT. Its protein product is CASSSVGGRADTQYF. The full variable domain, completed using reference TRBV25-1 and TRBJ2-3, is EADIYQTPRYLVIGTGKKITLECSQTMGHDKMYWYQQDPGMELHLIHYSYGVNSTEKGDLSSESTVSRIRTEHFPLTLESARPSHTSQYLCASSSVGGRADTQYFGPGTRLTVL.

This clonotype showed up many times. This chain connects TRBV20-1 to TRBJ2-1; the D gene could be TRBD1 or TRBD2 (5 bases each). V was pared by 5 bases and J by 4 bases, with 15 bases between. Germline CDR1 is DFQATT and CDR2 is SNEGSKA (reference sequence). The CDR3 loop spans 14 amino acids. The DNA for the CDR3 is TGCAGTGCTCGACGAGGGGAACTTTACAATGAGCAGTTCTTC. Translated, it gives CSARRGELYNEQFF.

This clonotype was seen at least ten times. V gene TRBV29-1 combines with J gene TRBJ2-7; D gene unclear. The CDR3 contains 11 residues. Germline lookup yields CDR1 SQVTM and CDR2 ANQGSEA. Between the trimmed V and J ends, which lost 5 bases and 1 base, there was a span of 6 bases. CDR3 protein: CSVSTSYEQYF. The CDR3 nucleotides read TGCAGCGTTTCTACTTCCTACGAGCAGTACTTC.

V usage is TRBV4-1 and J usage is TRBJ2-7; TRBD1 or TRBD2 may be the D gene (5 bases each). V was shortened by 4 bases and J by 2 bases, with 15 bases between the two germline ends. CDR1 and CDR2 from the germline V gene are MGHRA and YSYEKL. The CDR3 length is 15 residues. CDR3 bases: TGCGCCAGCAGCCCGGGGACGGACTTACCCTACGAGCAGTACTTC. Residues: CASSPGTDLPYEQYF.